These 30 T cell receptor beta chains originate from one sample sequenced in a study of blood T cell repertoires in COVID-19. The repertoire was sequenced with immunoSEQ multiplex PCR; TCRdb's copy has only in-frame clones and lacks some. Of around 460,000 clones listed, around 90% are singletons. The sample comprised peripheral blood. The receptors were sampled from a young man with COVID-19, enrolled during active disease.

This clone was seen a single time. The chain employs TRBV10-2 and TRBJ1-3; D might be TRBD1 (5 bases). Germline V gene data show CDR1 as WSHSY and CDR2 as SAAADI. CDR3 length: 17 amino acids. V was shortened by 1 base and J by 0 bases, with 13 bases between the two germline ends. The CDR3 is CASSEFLAGNSGNTIYF. CDR3 nucleotide sequence: TGCGCCAGCAGTGAGTTTCTGGCAGGGAACTCTGGAAACACCATATATTTT.

The CDR3 spells CATSRDLAQQETQYF. The DNA for the CDR3 is TGTGCCACCAGCAGAGATTTGGCACAGCAAGAGACCCAGTACTTC. The rearrangement links TRBV15 to TRBJ2-5; D is unclear. Per germline, CDR1 LNHNV and CDR2 YYDKDF (reference sequence). V lost 0 bases, J lost 2 bases, and 10 bases lay in between. CDR3 length: 15 amino acids. Full variable domain (rest looked up from reference TRBV15 and TRBJ2-5): DAMVIQNPRYQVTQFGKPVTLSCSQTLNHNVMYWYQQKSSQAPKLLFHYYDKDFNNEADTPDNFQSRRPNTSFCFLDIRSPGLGDTAMYLCATSRDLAQQETQYFGPGTRLLVL.

The chain recombines TRBV4-2 with TRBJ2-5; TRBD2 is a possible D gene (6 bases). Germline V gives CDR1 LGHNA, CDR2 YNFKEQ. The CDR3 runs to 16 residues. V was pared by 1 base and J by 2 bases, with 14 bases between. As DNA, the CDR3 is TGTGCCAGCAGCCAAGCTTGGGACTTAGAACAAGAGACCCAGTACTTC. Translation gives CASSQAWDLEQETQYF.

The chain has TRBV6-6 and TRBJ1-5, with unresolved D. Trimming removed 5 bases from V and 5 bases from J, with 10 bases in between. The CDR3 contains 13 residues. From germline, CDR1 is MNHNY and CDR2 SVGAGI (reference sequence). CDR3 amino acids: CASSPLSYQPQHF. The DNA of the CDR3 is TGTGCCAGCAGTCCACTTAGTTATCAGCCCCAGCATTTT.

The V gene is TRBV7-9, the J gene TRBJ2-7; D may be TRBD1 (6 bases). From germline, CDR1 is SEHNR and CDR2 FQNEAQ (reference sequence). V was trimmed by 1 base and J by 3 bases, leaving 13 bases between them. There are 15 residues in the CDR3. The CDR3 DNA is TGTGCCAGCAGCTTAGAGAAGGACAGCGGCTACGAGCAGTACTTC. This codes for CASSLEKDSGYEQYF.

The chain couples TRBV5-3 to TRBJ1-2; 7 bases fit TRBD1. TRBV5-3 is annotated as an ORF whose role is uncertain. CDR3 size: 11 residues. V gave up 7 bases and J gave up 6 bases; unmatched junction bases: 3. CDR3 residues: CAREQGDGYTF. The CDR3 DNA sequence: TGTGCCAGAGAGCAGGGGGATGGCTACACCTTC.

The chain links TRBV18 to TRBJ2-1; 16 bases agree with TRBD2. The CDR3 totals 16 residues. The V segment lost 3 bases and the J segment 8 bases; nucleotides outside the gene matches: 4. Per germline, CDR1 KGHSH and CDR2 LQKENI. CDR3 in amino acids: CASSPPGLAGGDEQFF. The CDR3 region has the DNA TGTGCCAGCTCACCTCCGGGACTAGCGGGAGGGGATGAGCAGTTCTTC. The variable domain in full, completed from reference TRBV18 and TRBJ2-1, reads NAGVMQNPRHLVRRRGQEARLRCSPMKGHSHVYWYRQLPEEGLKFMVYLQKENIIDESGMPKERFSAEFPKEGPSILRIQQVVRGDSAAYFCASSPPGLAGGDEQFFGPGTRLTVL.

The chain is built from TRBV5-4 and TRBJ2-3; 15 positions agree with TRBD2. The germline V gene has CDR1 SGHNT and CDR2 YYREEE (reference sequence). The V gene end was trimmed by 4 bases and the J gene end by 1 base; junction bases not matched to a gene: 4. The CDR3 loop spans 17 amino acids. The CDR3 nucleotides are TGTGCCAGCAGCGGGGGACTAGCGGGAGGAGGCACAGATACGCAGTATTTT. Its translation: CASSGGLAGGGTDTQYF. Full variable domain (rest looked up from reference TRBV5-4 and TRBJ2-3): ETGVTQSPTHLIKTRGQQVTLRCSSQSGHNTVSWYQQALGQGPQFIFQYYREEENGRGNFPPRFSGLQFPNYSSELNVNALELDDSALYLCASSGGLAGGGTDTQYFGPGTRLTVL.

This clone has just a few counts. The gene calls are TRBV15 and TRBJ1-1; D unclear. The V end lost 6 bases, the J end lost 3 bases, and 5 bases lay between the germline ends. This CDR3 has 11 residues. Germline loops: CDR1 LNHNV, CDR2 YYDKDF (reference sequence). CDR3 bases: TGTGCCACCAGGCAGTACACTGAAGCTTTCTTT. The encoded protein is CATRQYTEAFF.

This chain uses TRBV11-3 with TRBJ2-1, with TRBD2 identical over 7 bases. Germline trimming cut 1 base from V and 3 bases from J; bases unmatched to any gene: 6. The germline V gene encodes CDR1 SGHNT and CDR2 YENEEA. This CDR3 is 16 amino acids long. CDR3 nucleotide sequence: TGTGCCAGCAGCTTAGGGGTAGCGGGCATCTACAATGAGCAGTTCTTC. Translating gives CASSLGVAGIYNEQFF.

This sequence joins TRBV7-9 and TRBJ2-3; weak D call: TRBD1 (6 bases). CDR3 size: 14 residues. V dropped 2 bases and J dropped 5 bases, with 11 bases sitting between them. CDR1 SEHNR and CDR2 FQNEAQ come from the germline V gene (reference sequence). The CDR3 nucleotides read TGTGCCAGCAGCTTAAACAGGGCATTAGATACGCAGTATTTT. Translating it yields CASSLNRALDTQYF.

J is TRBJ1-1 and V is TRBV18; D remains ambiguous. CDR3 size: 15 residues. Germline loops: CDR1 KGHSH, CDR2 LQKENI. The V end was cut by 6 bases, the J end by 3 bases, with 17 bases between. CDR3 in amino acids: CASSLWANVDTEAFF. The DNA of the CDR3 is TGTGCCAGCTCCCTCTGGGCGAACGTGGACACTGAAGCTTTCTTT.

V gene TRBV27 combines with J gene TRBJ2-5; 8 bases map to TRBD1. J lost 3 bases, V lost 7 bases, and 4 bases had no gene match. In germline, CDR1 is MNHEY, CDR2 SMNVEV (reference sequence). The CDR3 is 13 residues long. The DNA for the CDR3 is TGTGCCAGCATACCGGACAGGGAAGAGACCCAGTACTTC. It codes for CASIPDREETQYF.

The chain recombines TRBV4-1 with TRBJ2-7, with TRBD2 matching over 9 bases. CDR3 length: 15 residues. Trimming at V came to 4 bases and at J to 4 bases, leaving 8 bases not matched to a gene. Germline CDR1 is MGHRA and CDR2 is YSYEKL. The DNA of the CDR3 is TGCGCCAGCAGCCCGGAACCGGGACTAGCTTACGAGCAGTACTTC. This encodes CASSPEPGLAYEQYF.

The genes are TRBV2 and TRBJ2-2; weak D call: TRBD1 (6 bases). The germline V gene has CDR1 SNHLY and CDR2 FYNNEI. V lost 2 bases and J lost 7, with 14 bases in between. There are 15 residues in the CDR3. The DNA of the CDR3 is TGTGCCAGCAGTGAAATCGAGGGGGTGGGCGGGGAGCTGTTTTTT. Translated, it gives CASSEIEGVGGELFF.

The chain employs TRBV11-2 and TRBJ2-5, with 8 bases that match TRBD2. V lost 0 bases, J lost 1 base, and 7 bases stayed unmatched. The CDR3 totals 17 residues. Germline CDR1 SGHAT, CDR2 FQNNGV. CDR3: CASSLDRFAGGQETQYF. For the CDR3, the DNA is TGTGCCAGCAGCTTAGACCGTTTTGCGGGAGGCCAAGAGACCCAGTACTTC.

This clone was counted only a few times. This chain uses TRBV7-8 with TRBJ2-1; TRBD2 might be the D (6 bases). Trimming stripped 5 bases from V and 0 bases from J, with 11 bases between. Germline CDR1 is SGHVS and CDR2 is FQNEAQ. The CDR3 covers 15 residues. Here the CDR3 DNA reads TGTGCCAGCAGCCGTCTAGCGTTCTCCTACAATGAGCAGTTCTTC. Translated: CASSRLAFSYNEQFF. The complete variable domain, with remaining parts taken from reference TRBV7-8 and TRBJ2-1, reads GAGVSQSPRYKVAKRGQDVALRCDPISGHVSLFWYQQALGQGPEFLTYFQNEAQLDKSGLPSDRFFAERPEGSVSTLKIQRTQQEDSAVYLCASSRLAFSYNEQFFGPGTRLTVL.

The J gene is TRBJ2-7, the V gene TRBV10-3, with unresolved D. Germline V gene data show CDR1 as ENHRY and CDR2 as SYGVKD. Trimming left V 0 bases short and J 0 bases short, with 9 bases between. The CDR3 has 15 residues. The chain's CDR3 is CAISESTVSSYEQYF. DNA for the CDR3: TGTGCCATCAGTGAGTCCACAGTTAGCTCCTACGAGCAGTACTTC.

The chain couples TRBV6-5 to TRBJ2-3; D is undetermined. The V end was cut by 0 bases, the J end by 0 bases, with 4 bases between. This CDR3 has 14 amino acids. Germline lookup yields CDR1 MNHEY and CDR2 SVGAGI. DNA for the CDR3: TGTGCCAGCAGTTACTCTGAGAGCACAGATACGCAGTATTTT. It specifies CASSYSESTDTQYF.

Here the CDR3 reads CASPKVGRTGTSGENEQFF. CDR3 nucleotide sequence: TGTGCCAGCCCGAAAGTGGGACGGACCGGGACTAGCGGGGAAAATGAGCAGTTCTTC. The J gene is TRBJ2-1, the V gene TRBV2, with TRBD2 matching over 13 bases. CDR3 size: 19 residues. V dropped 8 bases and J dropped 7; count of bases not matched to a gene: 20. The germline V gene encodes CDR1 SNHLY and CDR2 FYNNEI. Full variable domain (outside the CDR3, taken from reference TRBV2 and TRBJ2-1): EPEVTQTPSHQVTQMGQEVILRCVPISNHLYFYWYRQILGQKVEFLVSFYNNEISEKSEIFDDQFSVERPDGSNFTLKIRSTKLEDSAMYFCASPKVGRTGTSGENEQFFGPGTRLTVL.

The CDR3 nucleotides read TGTGCCACCAGTGAGGGACTAGCGGGAGAGACCCAGTACTTC. Translation gives CATSEGLAGETQYF. The rearrangement links TRBV24-1 to TRBJ2-5; 12 bases are shared with TRBD2. Trimming cost V 4 bases and J 4 bases; bases outside gene matches: 0. Looked up from germline, CDR1 is KGHDR and CDR2 is SFDVKD. The CDR3 covers 14 residues.

This sequence joins TRBV3-1 (or the pseudogene TRBV3-2) and TRBJ2-7; 11 nucleotides match TRBD2. The V segment lost 1 base and the J segment 3 bases; nucleotides outside the gene matches: 2. CDR3 size: 15 residues. The germline V gene encodes CDR1 LGHDT and CDR2 YNNKEL (reference sequence). CDR3 sequence reads: CASSQAGTSGYEQYF. In DNA form, the CDR3 reads TGTGCCAGCAGCCAAGCGGGGACTAGCGGCTACGAGCAGTACTTC.

The chain couples TRBV5-1 to TRBJ2-7; D unresolved. The germline gives CDR1 SGHRS, CDR2 YFSETQ. There are 16 residues in the CDR3. Trimming took off 3 bases at V and 6 bases at J, with 22 bases between the two ends. The CDR3 region has the DNA TGCGCCAGCAGCTCAATCCCCCGCACTAACCCGGGCGAGCAGTACTTC. It is translated as CASSSIPRTNPGEQYF.

The chain recombines TRBV7-8 with TRBJ1-4, with TRBD1 identical over 7 bases. J gave up 6 bases and V 4 bases, and 2 bases lay outside the gene matches. The CDR3 has 13 amino acids. Looked up from germline, CDR1 is SGHVS and CDR2 is FQNEAQ. DNA for the CDR3: TGTGCCAGCAGCTCCGGGACAGATGAAAAACTGTTTTTT. Translated: CASSSGTDEKLFF.

A remark on this clone: No conserved phenylalanine or tryptophan ends this CDR3, so it is likely a read error. Because the CDR3's place on the DNA is in doubt, the DNA is left out and the CDR3 is given as listed by TCRdb. This chain connects TRBV30 to TRBJ2-3; the D call TRBD1 from the table was never checked on the DNA. Germline CDR1 GTSNPN, CDR2 SVGIG (reference sequence). The CDR3 comprises 16 residues, both ends counted. This CDR3 is CAWSEVPGGPIRGSIH.

The genes are TRBV7-3 and TRBJ2-2, with D possibly being TRBD2 (5 bases). Trimming cost V 2 bases and J 3 bases, with 19 bases left between them. CDR1 is SGHTA, CDR2 FQGTGA, per germline. The length of the CDR3 is 18 residues. As DNA, the CDR3 is TGTGCCAGCAGCTTAGAGGAGAGTGCTAGCCCCCACACCGGGGAGCTGTTTTTT. The encoded protein is CASSLEESASPHTGELFF. Complete variable domain (other parts from reference TRBV7-3 and TRBJ2-2): GAGVSQTPSNKVTEKGKYVELRCDPISGHTALYWYRQSLGQGPEFLIYFQGTGAADDSGLPNDRFFAVRPEGSVSTLKIQRTERGDSAVYLCASSLEESASPHTGELFFGEGSRLTVL.

This clone is a singleton in its sample. The V gene is TRBV30, the J gene TRBJ1-6, with D uncertain. The V end lost 1 base, the J end lost 7 bases, and 8 bases lay between the germline ends. The CDR3 consists of 13 residues. CDR1 and CDR2 (germline): GTSNPN, SVGIG (reference sequence). CDR3 coding DNA: TGTGCCTGGAGTGCGGGGAGCAATTCACCCCTCCACTTT. It specifies CAWSAGSNSPLHF. Together with reference TRBV30 and TRBJ1-6, the CDR3 gives the full variable domain: SQTIHQWPATLVQPVGSPLSLECTVEGTSNPNLYWYRQAAGRGLQLLFYSVGIGQISSEVPQNLSASRPQDRQFILSSKKLLLSDSGFYLCAWSAGSNSPLHFGNGTRLTVT.

The chain has TRBV29-1 and TRBJ2-5; TRBD2 might be the D (6 bases). In germline, CDR1 is SQVTM, CDR2 ANQGSEA. Trimming pared 6 bases from V and 4 bases from J, leaving 27 bases between. This CDR3 is built from 17 residues. The CDR3, as DNA: TGCAGCGTCGTGGGGGGAGTGGGTCCAGAGTGCGGAGAGACCCAGTACTTC. It translates to CSVVGGVGPECGETQYF.

The chain carries TRBV11-3 and TRBJ2-6; 12 bases line up with TRBD1. With V trimmed by 5 bases and J by 1 base, 3 bases remained unmatched. Per the germline V gene, CDR1 is SGHNT and CDR2 is YENEEA. The CDR3 is made up of 17 amino acids. The CDR3 reads CASSRDRGLSGANVLTF. As DNA, the CDR3 is TGTGCCAGCAGCCGGGACAGGGGGCTGTCTGGGGCCAACGTCCTGACTTTC.

In its sample, this clone was seen a few times. The rearrangement uses TRBV5-1 and TRBJ1-3; D gene uncertain. This CDR3 spans 15 amino acids. Between the trimmed V and J ends, which lost 4 bases and 4 bases, there was a span of 15 bases. Germline V gene lookup returns CDR1 SGHRS and CDR2 YFSETQ. The CDR3 region is CASSIKGDRGNTIYF. CDR3 nucleotides: TGCGCCAGCAGCATTAAGGGAGATCGGGGAAACACCATATATTTT.